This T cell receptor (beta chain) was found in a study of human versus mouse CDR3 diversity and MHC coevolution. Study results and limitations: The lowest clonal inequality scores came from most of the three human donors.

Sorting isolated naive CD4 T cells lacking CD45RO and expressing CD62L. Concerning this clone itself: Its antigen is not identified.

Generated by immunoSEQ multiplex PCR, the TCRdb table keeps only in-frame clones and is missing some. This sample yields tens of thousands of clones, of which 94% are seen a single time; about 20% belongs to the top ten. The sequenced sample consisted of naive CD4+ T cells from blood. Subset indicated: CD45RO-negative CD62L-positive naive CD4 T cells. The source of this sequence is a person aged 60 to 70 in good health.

The CDR3 protein is CAWSGGTEPQHF. CDR3 nucleotide sequence: TGTGCCTGGAGTGGTGGGACTGAGCCCCAGCATTTT. The chain carries TRBV30 and TRBJ1-5; weak D call: TRBD1 (5 bases). This CDR3 contains 12 residues. The germline V and J ends were trimmed by 1 base and 8 bases, with 9 bases remaining between them. Looked up from germline, CDR1 is GTSNPN and CDR2 is SVGIG (reference sequence). The full variable domain, rest sourced from reference TRBV30 and TRBJ1-5, is SQTIHQWPATLVQPVGSPLSLECTVEGTSNPNLYWYRQAAGRGLQLLFYSVGIGQISSEVPQNLSASRPQDRQFILSSKKLLLSDSGFYLCAWSGGTEPQHFGDGTRLSIL.